The 25 T cell receptor beta chains below were found in one sample sequenced in a study of identical twins. MiXCR, applied by TCRdb to the 5' RACE reads, yields one record per CDR3 protein. The sample holds approximately 1.8 million distinct CDR3 sequences, around 29% seen once. The material sequenced was cord blood. These receptors were obtained from a newborn girl in good health.

This rearrangement joins TRBV18 to TRBJ1-4; 12 bases match TRBD1. This CDR3 comprises 17 residues. The J segment lost 3 bases and the V segment lost 3 bases, leaving 5 bases of the junction unmatched. Looked up from germline, CDR1 is KGHSH and CDR2 is LQKENI. Here the CDR3 DNA reads TGTGCCAGCTCACCGGGACAGGGGGCGTCGGCTAATGAAAAACTGTTTTTT. It encodes CASSPGQGASANEKLFF.

This clonotype turned up a few times. The chain combines TRBV28 with TRBJ2-3, with D tentatively TRBD1 or TRBD2 (5 bases each). CDR1 is MDHEN, CDR2 SYDVKM, per germline. This CDR3 comprises 16 residues. Trimming removed 5 bases from V and 2 bases from J, with 17 bases in between. CDR3 protein: CASSALQDLLTDTQYF. The CDR3 bases are TGTGCCAGCAGTGCCTTACAGGACTTACTCACAGATACGCAGTATTTT.

This clonotype was detected a few times. The rearrangement joins TRBV20-1 to TRBJ2-1; D unclear. CDR3 length equals 14 residues. CDR1 and CDR2 from the germline V gene are DFQATT and SNEGSKA (reference sequence). The V and J ends lost 6 bases and 2 bases respectively, with 14 bases between them. CDR3 sequence: CSASSPGAYNEQFF. The CDR3 DNA reads TGCAGTGCCAGCTCCCCCGGCGCCTACAATGAGCAGTTCTTC.

This clonotype was seen once. The gene calls are TRBV7-9 and TRBJ2-7; tentatively, D is TRBD1 (6 bases). The CDR3 spans 13 residues. Trimming cost V 9 bases and J 2 bases, with 14 bases left between them. CDR1 and CDR2 (germline): SEHNR, FQNEAQ (reference sequence). The DNA for the CDR3 is TGTGCCAGTGAGGGGGATTTTACCTACGAGCAGTACTTC. The encoded protein is CASEGDFTYEQYF.

The chain carries TRBV13 and TRBJ2-1; tentative D call: TRBD1 (6 bases). The DNA end favors TRBJ2-7, so the J call may be wrong. Germline values: CDR1 PRHDT, CDR2 FYEKMQ (reference sequence). The CDR3 totals 14 residues. The CDR3 nucleotides are TGTGCCAGCAGCCAAAAGGGACACTTCTACGAGCAGTACTTC. It is translated as CASSQKGHFYEQYF.

The chain joins TRBV7-2 to TRBJ2-3; no reliable D call. This CDR3 comprises 11 residues. Germline V gene sequence: CDR1 SGHTA, CDR2 FQGNSA. Trimming took 7 bases from V and 6 from J, leaving 8 bases between them. This CDR3 reads CASTLKDTQYF. For the CDR3, the DNA is TGTGCCAGCACCCTCAAGGATACGCAGTATTTT. Full variable domain (rest looked up from reference TRBV7-2 and TRBJ2-3): GAGVSQSPSNKVTEKGKDVELRCDPISGHTALYWYRQSLGQGLEFLIYFQGNSAPDKSGLPSDRFSAERTGGSVSTLTIQRTQQEDSAVYLCASTLKDTQYFGPGTRLTVL.

This clonotype turned up a few times. Here the CDR3 DNA reads TGCAGCGTTGTTTTCCGGGACAGGGATAACTATGGCTACACCTTC. Translating it yields CSVVFRDRDNYGYTF. The V call is TRBV29-1, the J call TRBJ1-2; TRBD1 matches 9 bases. With V trimmed by 4 bases and J by 1 base, 7 bases remained unmatched. Germline assignment: CDR1 SQVTM and CDR2 ANQGSEA. The CDR3 extends over 15 amino acids. The complete variable domain, with remaining parts taken from reference TRBV29-1 and TRBJ1-2, reads SAVISQKPSRDICQRGTSLTIQCQVDSQVTMMFWYRQQPGQSLTLIATANQGSEATYESGFVIDKFPISRPNLTFSTLTVSNMSPEDSSIYLCSVVFRDRDNYGYTFGSGTRLTVV.

This clonotype came up once. This chain joins TRBV27 and TRBJ2-7; D might be TRBD2 (6 bases). There are 15 residues in the CDR3. V was shortened by 6 bases and J by 2 bases, with 17 bases between the two germline ends. Germline V gives CDR1 MNHEY, CDR2 SMNVEV (reference sequence). This CDR3 reads CASSPYGREPYEQYF. CDR3 DNA: TGTGCCAGCAGCCCCTATGGACGGGAGCCCTACGAGCAGTACTTC.

There are many counts of this clonotype. The junction departs from germline at one end; a sequencing error may be responsible. The chain recombines TRBV5-1 with TRBJ2-3; the match to TRBD2 covers 7 bases. The CDR3 contains 13 residues. Germline V gene sequence: CDR1 SGHRS, CDR2 YFSETQ. In DNA form, the CDR3 reads TGTGCCAGCAGCCTAGCGGTCACAGATACGCAGTATTTT. Residues: CASSLAVTDTQYF.

The chain combines TRBV29-1 with TRBJ2-7; 9 positions agree with TRBD1. With 2 bases clipped from V and 4 bases from J, the junction kept 6 bases outside the gene matches. Per germline, CDR1 SQVTM and CDR2 ANQGSEA. The CDR3 has 14 amino acids. The CDR3 reads CSVESGTGSYEQYF. DNA for the CDR3: TGCAGCGTTGAATCCGGGACAGGGTCATACGAGCAGTACTTC.

This clonotype was observed a few times. V and J are TRBV12-3 or TRBV12-4 and TRBJ2-7, with 8 bases aligning to TRBD1. CDR3 length: 15 residues. V lost 3 bases to trimming and J lost 2 bases; unmatched junction nucleotides: 6. CDR3 amino acids: CASSFRGQAPYEQYF. CDR3 coding DNA: TGTGCCAGCAGTTTTAGGGGACAGGCCCCCTACGAGCAGTACTTC.

This clonotype has just one count. The rearrangement uses TRBV28 and TRBJ2-1; D unresolved. Trimming removed 7 bases at V and 1 base at J, with 14 bases between. There are 15 residues in the CDR3. CDR1 is MDHEN and CDR2 is SYDVKM in the germline V gene. The CDR3 loop reads CASTLRPSSYNEQFF. CDR3 DNA sequence: TGTGCCAGCACCCTGCGGCCTAGTTCCTACAATGAGCAGTTCTTC. The full variable domain, in which reference TRBV28 and TRBJ2-1 provide the parts outside the CDR3, is DVKVTQSSRYLVKRTGEKVFLECVQDMDHENMFWYRQDPGLGLRLIYFSYDVKMKEKGDIPEGYSVSREKKERFSLILESASTNQTSMYLCASTLRPSSYNEQFFGPGTRLTVL.

The chain recombines TRBV27 with TRBJ2-4; TRBD1 matches at 7 bases. The closer fit of TRBJ2-7 to the DNA end suggests the J call may be wrong. CDR3 length equals 15 residues. CDR1 MNHEY and CDR2 SMNVEV come from the germline V gene (reference sequence). The CDR3 spells CASSPRQGRGHEQYF. The DNA of the CDR3 is TGTGCCAGCAGTCCCCGACAGGGAAGAGGCCACGAGCAGTACTTC.

The table lists this clonotype with a count of one. An end of the junction does not agree with germline; a read error may underlie this. This chain connects TRBV6-1 to TRBJ2-3; TRBD2 matches at 9 bases. Germline CDR1 MNHNS, CDR2 SASEGT. There are 15 residues in the CDR3. Written as DNA, the CDR3 is TGTGCCAGCAGGGAAGGACTAGCGAGCACAGATACGCAGTATTTT. The encoded protein is CASREGLASTDTQYF.

This clonotype came up a few times. This chain connects TRBV28 to TRBJ2-7, with TRBD2 matching 11 bases. Germline values: CDR1 MDHEN, CDR2 SYDVKM. V lost 3 bases, J lost 6 bases, and 10 bases stayed unmatched. The CDR3 loop spans 16 amino acids. CDR3 nucleotides: TGTGCCAGCAGTTTGGTGCGGATAGCGGGGGGGCTCGAGCAGTACTTC. This codes for CASSLVRIAGGLEQYF. The entire variable domain, with the rest obtained from reference TRBV28 and TRBJ2-7, is as follows: DVKVTQSSRYLVKRTGEKVFLECVQDMDHENMFWYRQDPGLGLRLIYFSYDVKMKEKGDIPEGYSVSREKKERFSLILESASTNQTSMYLCASSLVRIAGGLEQYFGPGTRLTVT.

This clonotype was observed a few times. The chain is built from TRBV25-1 and TRBJ2-1; tentatively, D is TRBD1 or TRBD2 (5 bases each). The germline CDR1 and CDR2 sequences are MGHDK and SYGVNS. The CDR3 length is 10 residues. With 8 bases removed from V and 15 bases from J, the gap between germline ends came to 14 bases. This CDR3 reads CASAGTGVFF. The CDR3 bases are TGTGCCAGCGCAGGGACCGGTGTGTTCTTC.

CDR3 sequence: CSARDWGGGSPDTQYF. As DNA, the CDR3 is TGCAGTGCTAGAGATTGGGGGGGGGGCTCCCCAGATACGCAGTATTTT. The V call is TRBV20-1, the J call TRBJ2-3, with a weak D call TRBD2 (7 bases). The CDR3 sequence is 16 residues long. Trimming took 0 bases from V and 4 from J, leaving 17 bases between them. Germline CDR1 is DFQATT and CDR2 is SNEGSKA (reference sequence).

CDR3 in amino acids: CASSWTRGVNTGELFF. The CDR3 bases are TGTGCCAGCAGTTGGACGAGGGGGGTCAACACCGGGGAGCTGTTTTTT. The chain recombines TRBV2 with TRBJ2-2, with D possibly being TRBD1 or TRBD2 (6 bases each). The CDR3 sequence is 16 residues long. Germline values: CDR1 SNHLY, CDR2 FYNNEI. Trimming removed 5 bases at V and 2 bases at J, with 15 bases between.

The chain employs TRBV29-1 and TRBJ2-3; D might be TRBD1 (6 bases). Trimming removed 8 bases from V and 2 bases from J, with 23 bases in between. Germline assignment: CDR1 SQVTM and CDR2 ANQGSEA. The CDR3 contains 16 residues. This chain's CDR3 is CSILGTAGANTDTQYF. DNA for the CDR3: TGCAGCATCTTAGGTACGGCAGGGGCTAACACAGATACGCAGTATTTT.

This sequence joins TRBV25-1 and TRBJ1-2, with TRBD1 matching over 7 bases. Per germline, CDR1 MGHDK and CDR2 SYGVNS. The CDR3 covers 19 residues. V dropped 1 base and J dropped 0; count of bases not matched to a gene: 14. The CDR3 DNA sequence: TGTGCCAGCAGTGAATCCTTCCCGGGACAGACACCCGCTAACTATGGCTACACCTTC. Its protein is CASSESFPGQTPANYGYTF.

The rearrangement uses TRBV29-1 and TRBJ1-2, with 7 bases matching TRBD1. The germline V gene encodes CDR1 SQVTM and CDR2 ANQGSEA. Trimming took 6 bases from V and 6 from J; bases not matched to a gene: 10. The CDR3 extends over 13 amino acids. CDR3 amino acids: CSVGQDRIHGYTF. CDR3 nucleotide sequence: TGCAGCGTGGGGCAGGACAGGATCCATGGCTACACCTTC.

The chain employs TRBV28 and TRBJ1-2; D possibly corresponds to TRBD1 (6 bases). Trimming pared 1 base from V and 3 bases from J, leaving 9 bases between. CDR3 size: 14 residues. Germline assignment: CDR1 MDHEN and CDR2 SYDVKM. This chain's CDR3 is CASSLSAGDYGYTF. In DNA form, the CDR3 reads TGTGCCAGCAGTTTATCCGCAGGGGACTATGGCTACACCTTC.

The rearrangement links TRBV13 to TRBJ2-5; 12 bases match TRBD2. V was pared by 5 bases and J by 5 bases, with 6 bases of the junction left unmatched. From germline, CDR1 is PRHDT and CDR2 FYEKMQ (reference sequence). The CDR3 is 15 residues long. CDR3: CASSRRLAGVETQYF. In DNA form, the CDR3 reads TGTGCCAGCAGCCGGCGACTAGCGGGAGTGGAGACCCAGTACTTC. The full variable domain, with the rest looked up from reference TRBV13 and TRBJ2-5, is AAGVIQSPRHLIKEKRETATLKCYPIPRHDTVYWYQQGPGQDPQFLISFYEKMQSDKGSIPDRFSAQQFSDYHSELNMSSLELGDSALYFCASSRRLAGVETQYFGPGTRLLVL.

This clonotype came up once. The chain uses TRBV10-3 and TRBJ1-4; D is unclear. The V gene's germline CDR1 is ENHRY and CDR2 SYGVKD. This CDR3 region has 16 residues. Deletions cut 6 bases from V and 8 bases from J, with 22 bases between. CDR3 sequence (DNA): TGTGCCATCAGCCCTGGACTGTTTCCCCGTCGGGAAAAACTGTTTTTT. This encodes CAISPGLFPRREKLFF.

This clonotype was found a few times. This rearrangement joins TRBV9 to TRBJ2-5, with 11 positions matching TRBD2. CDR1 and CDR2 from the germline V gene are SGDLS and YYNGEE. The V gene end was trimmed by 2 bases and the J gene end by 2 bases; junction bases not matched to a gene: 8. The CDR3 totals 17 residues. CDR3 in amino acids: CASSVRLAGHNQETQYF. The CDR3 region has the DNA TGTGCCAGCAGCGTTCGACTAGCGGGGCATAATCAAGAGACCCAGTACTTC.